This T cell receptor beta chain was obtained from a study of Graves' ophthalmopathy and Graves' hyperthyroidism. Study results and caveats: In blood, most expanded thyroid clonotypes above 0.001 frequency were also detected.

This clonotype was observed many times. Its antigen remains unknown. Someone took the PBMCs out of about 10 ml of fresh peripheral blood. From RNA, the CDR3 regions of TCR beta chains were amplified and sequenced. RT-PCR in the first round used HTBI primers; a second-round multiplex PCR followed. TCRdb analysed the multiplex PCR reads with MiXCR anew, one entry per CDR3 protein. The sample lists more than 150,000 distinct CDR3 sequences, 30% to 45% occurring once. Germline-derived CDR1 and CDR2 are MGHDK and SYGVNS. This CDR3 contains 15 residues. With 3 bases removed from V and 2 bases from J, the gap between germline ends came to 14 bases.

The clonotype was recovered from a woman in her thirties or forties with Graves' ophthalmopathy. The specimen sequenced was peripheral blood. This chain uses TRBV25-1 with TRBJ2-7; possibly TRBD1 for D (6 bases). The CDR3 sequence: CASSDGGIDPYEQYF. CDR3 nucleotides: TGTGCCAGCAGTGATGGGGGCATTGATCCCTACGAGCAGTACTTC.